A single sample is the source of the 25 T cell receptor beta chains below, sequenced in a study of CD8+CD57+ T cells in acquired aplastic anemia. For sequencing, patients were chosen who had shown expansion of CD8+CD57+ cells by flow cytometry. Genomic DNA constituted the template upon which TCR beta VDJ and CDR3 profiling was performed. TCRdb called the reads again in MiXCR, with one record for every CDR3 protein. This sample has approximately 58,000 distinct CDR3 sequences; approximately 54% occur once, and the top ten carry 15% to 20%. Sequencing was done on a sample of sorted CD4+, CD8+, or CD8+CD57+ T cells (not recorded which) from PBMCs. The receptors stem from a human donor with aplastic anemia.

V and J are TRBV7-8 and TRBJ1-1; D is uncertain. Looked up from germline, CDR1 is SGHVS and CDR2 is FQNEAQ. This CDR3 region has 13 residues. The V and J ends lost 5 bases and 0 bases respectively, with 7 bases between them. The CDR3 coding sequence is TGTGCCAGCAGCCCCCACATGAACACTGAAGCTTTCTTT. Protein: CASSPHMNTEAFF.

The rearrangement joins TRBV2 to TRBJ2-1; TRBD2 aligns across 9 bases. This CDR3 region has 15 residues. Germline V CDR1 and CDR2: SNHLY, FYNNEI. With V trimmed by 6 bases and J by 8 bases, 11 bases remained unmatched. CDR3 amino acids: CASRGTSRPYDEQFF. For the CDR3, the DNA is TGTGCCAGCAGGGGGACTAGCAGACCTTACGATGAGCAGTTCTTC.

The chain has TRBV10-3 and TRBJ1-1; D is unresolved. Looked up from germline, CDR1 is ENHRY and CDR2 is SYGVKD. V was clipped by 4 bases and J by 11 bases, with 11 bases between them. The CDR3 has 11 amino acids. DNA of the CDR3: TGTGCCATCAGTGGACTGATAGAGGCTTTCTTT. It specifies CAISGLIEAFF.

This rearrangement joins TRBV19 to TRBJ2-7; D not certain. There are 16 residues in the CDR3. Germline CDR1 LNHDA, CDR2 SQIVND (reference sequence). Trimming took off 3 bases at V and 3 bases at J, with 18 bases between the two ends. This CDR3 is CASSIRHLRQDYEQYF. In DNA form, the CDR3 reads TGTGCCAGTAGTATCAGGCATTTGAGGCAAGACTACGAGCAGTACTTC.

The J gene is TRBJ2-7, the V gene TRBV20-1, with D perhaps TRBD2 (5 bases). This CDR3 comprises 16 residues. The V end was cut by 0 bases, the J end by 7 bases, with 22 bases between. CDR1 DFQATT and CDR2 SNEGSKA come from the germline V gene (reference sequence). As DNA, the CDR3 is TGCAGTGCTAGAGATAAGAGAGGGCGTAGCACCGGGGAGCAGTACTTC. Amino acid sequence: CSARDKRGRSTGEQYF.

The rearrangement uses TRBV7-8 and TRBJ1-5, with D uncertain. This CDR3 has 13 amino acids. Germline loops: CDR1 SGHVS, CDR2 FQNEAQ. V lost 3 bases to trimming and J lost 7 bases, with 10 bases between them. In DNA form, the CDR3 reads TGTGCCAGCAGCTTCCAGTCTAACCAGCCCCAGCATTTT. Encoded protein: CASSFQSNQPQHF.

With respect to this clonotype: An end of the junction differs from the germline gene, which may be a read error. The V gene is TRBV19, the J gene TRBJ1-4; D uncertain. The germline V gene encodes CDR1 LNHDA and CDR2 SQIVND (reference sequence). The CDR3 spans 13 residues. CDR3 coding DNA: TGTGCCAGTAGTATAGATCCGAATGGAAAACTGTTTTTT. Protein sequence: CASSIDPNGKLFF.

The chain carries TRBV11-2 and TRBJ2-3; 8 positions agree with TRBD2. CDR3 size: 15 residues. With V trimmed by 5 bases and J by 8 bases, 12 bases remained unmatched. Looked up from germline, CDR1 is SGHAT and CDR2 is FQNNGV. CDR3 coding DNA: TGTGCCAGCAGCCCCGGATGGGGACTAGGTGGTACGCAGTATTTT. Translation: CASSPGWGLGGTQYF.

Written as DNA, the CDR3 is TGCAGTGCTAGACGGACAGGGAACTCTAATGAAAAACTGTTTTTT. Its protein product is CSARRTGNSNEKLFF. V and J are TRBV20-1 and TRBJ1-4; 8 bases fit TRBD1. This CDR3 region has 15 residues. J was trimmed by 3 bases and V by 2 bases; bases with no gene match: 5. The germline V gene has CDR1 DFQATT and CDR2 SNEGSKA (reference sequence).

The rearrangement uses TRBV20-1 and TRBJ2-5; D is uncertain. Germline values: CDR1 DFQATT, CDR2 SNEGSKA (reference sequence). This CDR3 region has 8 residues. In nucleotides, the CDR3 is TGCAGCGTTGGGACCCAGTACTTC. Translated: CSVGTQYF.

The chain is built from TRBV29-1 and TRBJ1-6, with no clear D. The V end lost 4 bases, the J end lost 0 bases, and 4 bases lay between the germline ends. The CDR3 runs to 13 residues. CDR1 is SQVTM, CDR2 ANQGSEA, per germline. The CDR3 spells CSVGSSYNSPLHF. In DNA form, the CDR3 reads TGCAGCGTTGGAAGCTCCTATAATTCACCCCTCCACTTT.

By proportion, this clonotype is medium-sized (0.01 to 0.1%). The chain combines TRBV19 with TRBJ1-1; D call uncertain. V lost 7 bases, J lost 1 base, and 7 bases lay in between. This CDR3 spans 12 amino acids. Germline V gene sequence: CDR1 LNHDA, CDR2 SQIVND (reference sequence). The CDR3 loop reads CASISENTEAFF. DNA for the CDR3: TGTGCCAGTATAAGCGAGAACACTGAAGCTTTCTTT.

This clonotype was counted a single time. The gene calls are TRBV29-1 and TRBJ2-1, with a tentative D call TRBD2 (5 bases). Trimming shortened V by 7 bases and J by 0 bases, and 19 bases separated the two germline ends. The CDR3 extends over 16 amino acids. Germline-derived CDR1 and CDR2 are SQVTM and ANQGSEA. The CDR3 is CSARNGVLGSYNEQFF. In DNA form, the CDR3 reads TGCAGCGCCCGAAACGGGGTGTTGGGCTCCTACAATGAGCAGTTCTTC.

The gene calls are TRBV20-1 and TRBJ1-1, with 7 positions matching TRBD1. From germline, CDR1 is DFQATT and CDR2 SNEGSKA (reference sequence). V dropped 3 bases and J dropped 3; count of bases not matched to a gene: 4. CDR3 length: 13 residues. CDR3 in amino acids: CSASEQGYTEAFF. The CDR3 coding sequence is TGCAGTGCTAGTGAACAGGGGTACACTGAAGCTTTCTTT.

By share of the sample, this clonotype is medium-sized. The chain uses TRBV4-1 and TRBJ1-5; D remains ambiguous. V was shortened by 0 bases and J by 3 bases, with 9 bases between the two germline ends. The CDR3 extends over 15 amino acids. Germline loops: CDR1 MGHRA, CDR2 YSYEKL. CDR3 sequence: CASSQEERVNQPQHF. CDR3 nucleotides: TGCGCCAGCAGCCAAGAGGAAAGAGTCAATCAGCCCCAGCATTTT.

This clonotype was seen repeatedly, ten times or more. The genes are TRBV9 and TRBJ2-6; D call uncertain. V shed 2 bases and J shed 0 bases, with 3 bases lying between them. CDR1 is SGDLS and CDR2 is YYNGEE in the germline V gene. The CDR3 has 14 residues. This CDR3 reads CASSVGSGANVLTF. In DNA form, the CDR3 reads TGTGCCAGCAGCGTCGGCTCTGGGGCCAACGTCCTGACTTTC.

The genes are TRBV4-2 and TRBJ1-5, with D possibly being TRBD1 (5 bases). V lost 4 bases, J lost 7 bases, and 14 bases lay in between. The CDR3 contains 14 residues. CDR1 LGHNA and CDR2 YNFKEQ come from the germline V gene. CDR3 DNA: TGTGCCAGCAGCCTCCAGGGCCTAGGGCAGCCCCAGCATTTT. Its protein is CASSLQGLGQPQHF.

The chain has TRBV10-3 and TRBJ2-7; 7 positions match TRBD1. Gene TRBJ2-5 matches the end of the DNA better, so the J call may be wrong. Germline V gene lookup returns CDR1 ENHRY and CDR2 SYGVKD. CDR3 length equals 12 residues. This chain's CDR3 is CASGQDGETQYF. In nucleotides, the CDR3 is TGTGCCTCAGGACAGGACGGCGAGACCCAGTACTTC.

CDR3 in amino acids: CASSAMTGNTEAFF. The CDR3 DNA sequence: TGTGCCAGTAGTGCGATGACGGGGAACACTGAAGCTTTCTTT. This chain joins TRBV19 and TRBJ1-1; D uncertain. Trimming took off 5 bases at V and 1 base at J, with 11 bases between the two ends. This CDR3 spans 14 amino acids. Per germline, CDR1 LNHDA and CDR2 SQIVND (reference sequence).

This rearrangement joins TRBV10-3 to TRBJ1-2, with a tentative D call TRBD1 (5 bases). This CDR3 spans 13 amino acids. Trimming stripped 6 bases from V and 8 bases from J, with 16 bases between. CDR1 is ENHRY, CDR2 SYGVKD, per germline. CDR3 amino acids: CAISPHGAEGYTF. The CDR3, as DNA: TGTGCCATCAGCCCCCACGGGGCTGAGGGCTACACCTTC.

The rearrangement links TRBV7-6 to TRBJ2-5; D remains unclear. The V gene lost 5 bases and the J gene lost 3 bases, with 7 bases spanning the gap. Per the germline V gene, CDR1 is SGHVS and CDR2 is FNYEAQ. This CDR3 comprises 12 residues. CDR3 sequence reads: CASSPQEETQYF. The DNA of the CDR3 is TGTGCCAGCAGCCCCCAGGAAGAGACCCAGTACTTC.

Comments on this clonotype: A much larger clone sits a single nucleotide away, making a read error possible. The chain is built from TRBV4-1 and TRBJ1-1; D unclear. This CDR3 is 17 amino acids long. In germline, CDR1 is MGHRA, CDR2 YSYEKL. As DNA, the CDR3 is TGCGCCAGCAGCCAAGATCTGATCGGCGGGATGAGGACTGAAGCTCTCTTT. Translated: CASSQDLIGGMRTEALF.

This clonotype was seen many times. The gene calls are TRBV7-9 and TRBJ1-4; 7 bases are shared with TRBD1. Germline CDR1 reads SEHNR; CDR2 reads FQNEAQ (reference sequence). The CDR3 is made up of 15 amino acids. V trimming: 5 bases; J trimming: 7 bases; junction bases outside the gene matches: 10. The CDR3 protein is CASSTDRESGEKLFF. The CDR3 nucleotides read TGTGCCAGCAGCACCGACAGGGAGTCCGGTGAAAAACTGTTTTTT.

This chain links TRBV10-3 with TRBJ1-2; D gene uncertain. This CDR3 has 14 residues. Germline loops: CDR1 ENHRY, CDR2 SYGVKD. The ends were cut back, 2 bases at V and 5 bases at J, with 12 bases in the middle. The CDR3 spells CAISENPGNYGYTF. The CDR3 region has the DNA TGTGCCATCAGTGAGAATCCGGGTAATTATGGCTACACCTTC.

The CDR3 reads CSVQRQVNTEAFF. The CDR3 DNA follows: TGCAGCGTCCAACGACAGGTTAACACTGAAGCTTTCTTT. The V gene is TRBV29-1, the J gene TRBJ1-1; TRBD1 might be the D (6 bases). Trimming left V 6 bases short and J 2 bases short, with 13 bases between. This CDR3 spans 13 amino acids. CDR1 is SQVTM and CDR2 is ANQGSEA in the germline V gene.